Listed here are 14 T cell receptor beta chains from one sample, sequenced in a study of blood T cell repertoires in COVID-19. Only in-frame clones appear in the TCRdb table, and some are missing; sequencing was by immunoSEQ multiplex PCR. The profile shows 250,000 to 300,000 clones, around 78% of them singletons. The sample was peripheral blood. The receptors here all came from a man aged 55 to 70 who had recovered from COVID-19.

V is TRBV2 and J is TRBJ2-1; TRBD2 matches 7 bases. V lost 1 base and J lost 5; bases outside the gene matches: 5. Germline V gene sequence: CDR1 SNHLY, CDR2 FYNNEI. The CDR3 covers 15 residues. For the CDR3, the DNA is TGTGCCAGCAGTGAAGGGCTAGCGGAGCACAATGAGCAGTTCTTC. This gives the protein CASSEGLAEHNEQFF.

The chain recombines TRBV3-1 (or the pseudogene TRBV3-2) with TRBJ2-1; 13 bases fit TRBD2. The CDR3 is 17 amino acids. J gave up 5 bases and V 0 bases, and 4 bases lay outside the gene matches. Per germline, CDR1 LGHDT and CDR2 YNNKEL (reference sequence). The CDR3 DNA reads TGTGCCAGCAGCCAAGAAAGGACTAGCGGGAGCCACAATGAGCAGTTCTTC. This sequence encodes CASSQERTSGSHNEQFF.

The chain joins TRBV6-5 to TRBJ2-1; 8 bases are a match to TRBD2. V gave up 9 bases and J gave up 8 bases; unmatched junction bases: 12. Looked up from germline, CDR1 is MNHEY and CDR2 is SVGAGI. This CDR3 is 14 amino acids long. Here the CDR3 DNA reads TGTGCCAGTTCAGCGGGGGCCTACGGTTATGAGCAGTTCTTC. The encoded protein is CASSAGAYGYEQFF.

The V and J genes are TRBV7-8 and TRBJ2-3; 7 positions agree with TRBD1. In germline, CDR1 is SGHVS, CDR2 FQNEAQ. CDR3 size: 16 residues. Unmatched junction bases numbered 11, after V lost 5 bases and J lost 3 bases. DNA of the CDR3: TGTGCCAGCAGCCTCCGATTGACAGGGTCAACAGATACGCAGTATTTT. Translation gives CASSLRLTGSTDTQYF.

V usage is TRBV7-9 and J usage is TRBJ1-4; TRBD1 aligns across 11 bases. CDR3 size: 17 residues. With 1 base clipped from V and 6 bases from J, the junction kept 7 bases outside the gene matches. Looked up from germline, CDR1 is SEHNR and CDR2 is FQNEAQ (reference sequence). CDR3 in DNA: TGTGCCAGCAGCTTAGAGGGGACAGGGGGACATTATGAAAAACTGTTTTTT. Translation gives CASSLEGTGGHYEKLFF.

The chain links TRBV5-4 to TRBJ2-7; 9 bases are shared with TRBD1. The CDR3 is 13 residues long. Trimming took 4 bases from V and 5 from J; bases not matched to a gene: 4. Looked up from germline, CDR1 is SGHNT and CDR2 is YYREEE (reference sequence). CDR3 sequence (DNA): TGTGCCAGCAGCCCCCGGGACAGGGACGAGCAGTACTTC. This encodes CASSPRDRDEQYF.

This rearrangement joins TRBV29-1 to TRBJ2-1; D is perhaps TRBD2 (7 bases). Germline CDR1 and CDR2: SQVTM and ANQGSEA. V gave up 5 bases and J gave up 4 bases, with 15 bases separating them. This CDR3 is 14 amino acids long. The CDR3 DNA reads as TGCAGCGTTCGCCGGGGGGCGGGATACAATGAGCAGTTCTTC. This gives the protein CSVRRGAGYNEQFF.

This rearrangement joins TRBV4-2 to TRBJ1-4, with TRBD1 matching over 8 bases. In germline, CDR1 is LGHNA, CDR2 YNFKEQ. CDR3 length: 17 amino acids. V lost 1 base, J lost 6 bases, and 10 bases stayed unmatched. CDR3 residues: CASSQARQGARDEKLFF. The CDR3 DNA reads TGTGCCAGCAGCCAAGCTCGGCAGGGGGCTCGAGATGAAAAACTGTTTTTT.

On this clone: Different DNA sequences within this sample yield the same CDR3. J is TRBJ2-1 and V is TRBV5-1; 13 bases are shared with TRBD2. The CDR3 totals 15 residues. Germline CDR1 SGHRS, CDR2 YFSETQ. The ends lost 3 bases at V and 6 bases at J; junction bases unmatched: 3. CDR3 bases: TGCGCCAGCAGCTCCGGACTAGCGGGGGTCAATGAGCAGTTCTTC. Protein: CASSSGLAGVNEQFF.

The CDR3 here is CARKDRGTYNEQFF. The CDR3 nucleotides are TGTGCCAGAAAGGACAGGGGGACTTACAATGAGCAGTTCTTC. V usage is TRBV2 and J usage is TRBJ2-1; 10 bases match TRBD1. Per the germline V gene, CDR1 is SNHLY and CDR2 is FYNNEI. V shed 9 bases and J 4 bases; nucleotides not matched to a gene: 6. This CDR3 has 14 amino acids.

The CDR3 here is CSVGRTGTSHGYTF. Written as DNA, the CDR3 is TGCAGCGTTGGCCGAACCGGGACATCTCATGGCTACACCTTC. The chain couples TRBV29-1 to TRBJ1-2; D possibly corresponds to TRBD1 (6 bases). Trimming took 4 bases from V and 6 from J, leaving 18 bases between them. Germline V gene lookup returns CDR1 SQVTM and CDR2 ANQGSEA. The CDR3 runs to 14 residues.

The chain couples TRBV7-2 to TRBJ2-5, with TRBD2 identical over 9 bases. The CDR3 sequence is 14 residues long. CDR1 is SGHTA, CDR2 FQGNSA, per germline. The trim removed 2 bases at V and 7 bases at J, leaving 5 bases unmatched. CDR3 in amino acids: CASSLSGGPGTQYF. Here the CDR3 DNA reads TGTGCCAGCAGCTTAAGCGGGGGGCCAGGGACCCAGTACTTC.

Details on this clone: The identical CDR3 is also encoded by other nucleotide sequences in the sample. V gene TRBV6-1 combines with J gene TRBJ1-1; possible D gene TRBD1, 6 bases. Germline-derived CDR1 and CDR2 are MNHNS and SASEGT. V shed 3 bases and J shed 5 bases, with 10 bases lying between them. CDR3 length equals 13 residues. The CDR3 loop reads CASSDRQGTEAFF. CDR3 sequence (DNA): TGTGCCAGCAGTGATCGGCAGGGGACTGAAGCTTTCTTT.

The V gene is TRBV5-1, the J gene TRBJ2-5; 9 nucleotides align to TRBD2. CDR1 is SGHRS, CDR2 YFSETQ, per germline. V trimming: 0 bases; J trimming: 1 base; junction bases outside the gene matches: 4. The CDR3 is made up of 16 amino acids. CDR3 sequence: CASSLGPAGGQETQYF. The CDR3 nucleotides read TGCGCCAGCAGCTTGGGTCCAGCGGGAGGCCAAGAGACCCAGTACTTC.